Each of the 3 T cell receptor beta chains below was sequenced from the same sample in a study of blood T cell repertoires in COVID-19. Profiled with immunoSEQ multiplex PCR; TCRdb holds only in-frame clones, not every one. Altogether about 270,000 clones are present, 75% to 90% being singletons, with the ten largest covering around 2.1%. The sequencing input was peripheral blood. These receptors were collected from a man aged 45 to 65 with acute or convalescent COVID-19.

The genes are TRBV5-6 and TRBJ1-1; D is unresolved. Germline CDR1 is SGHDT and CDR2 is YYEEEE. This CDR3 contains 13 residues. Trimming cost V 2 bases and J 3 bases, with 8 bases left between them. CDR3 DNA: TGTGCCAGCAGCTTAGACACCCACACTGAAGCTTTCTTT. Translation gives CASSLDTHTEAFF.

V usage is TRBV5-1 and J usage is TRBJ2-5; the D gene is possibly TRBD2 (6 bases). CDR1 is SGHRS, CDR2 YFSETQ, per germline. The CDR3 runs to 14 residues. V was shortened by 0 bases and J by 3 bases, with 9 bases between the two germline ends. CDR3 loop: CASSLAPGEETQYF. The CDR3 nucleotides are TGCGCCAGCAGCTTGGCCCCGGGGGAAGAGACCCAGTACTTC.

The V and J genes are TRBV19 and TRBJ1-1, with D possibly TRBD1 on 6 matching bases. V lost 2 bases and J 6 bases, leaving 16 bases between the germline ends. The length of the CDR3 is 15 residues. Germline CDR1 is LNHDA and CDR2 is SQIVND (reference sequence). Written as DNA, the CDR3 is TGTGCCAGTAGTATACGGTCACAGGGCGGTGCTGAAGCTTTCTTT. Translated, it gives CASSIRSQGGAEAFF.